This T cell receptor (beta chain) was identified during a study of shared clonotypes between healthy human individuals. Points from the study as a whole: The study generally estimated greater richness for naive than memory subsets. Among donors, sharing of clonotypes was expected to be affected by sequencing depth.

As concerns this clone: The antigen is unknown.

Trimming shortened V by 1 base and J by 1 base, and 11 bases separated the two germline ends. Germline V lookup: CDR1 SGHKS, CDR2 YYEKEE (reference sequence). The CDR3 runs to 15 residues. There were no recent acute infections or vaccinations among the donors, who were healthy HIV-negative adults. In the CD4+ fraction, cells were divided into CD45RA+ naive and CD45RA-negative memory subsets. Here immunoSEQ multiplex PCR was the method, and the copy in TCRdb shows in-frame clones only, minus some. The data hold 170,000 or so clones, with 60% to 75% observed a single time. Material for sequencing was memory CD4+ T cells sorted from blood. Stated subset: CD45RA-negative fraction. The TCR was taken from a man aged 25-45 years in good health. The genes are TRBV5-5 and TRBJ2-5; the D is unclear. The CDR3 region has the DNA TGTGCCAGCAGCTTGTACGAGACGGCCCAAGAGACCCAGTACTTC. This gives the protein CASSLYETAQETQYF.